The clone carrying this T cell receptor (beta chain) was seen a handful of times. Its specificity is unknown. Only in-frame clones appear in the TCRdb table, and some are missing; sequencing was by immunoSEQ multiplex PCR. The sample gives about 79,000 clones, 90% of which show up once; about 0.35% is in the top ten. The CDR3 length is 15 residues. Germline CDR1 reads SGHRS; CDR2 reads YFSETQ. The trim removed 3 bases at V and 7 bases at J, leaving 11 bases unmatched. Systemic immunosuppression or a history of autoimmune disease excluded patients. The data stem from a study of OX40 agonist ivuxolimab in advanced cancers. Across the study: Ivuxolimab, an agonistic anti-OX40 (CD134) antibody, was given to patients. Participants could have had prior anti-PD-1, anti-PD-L1 or anti-CTLA-4 therapy, and roughly 39% had some. Findings and caveats of the study: Relatively little clonal expansion, among the lowest observed, appeared in partial responders at 0.1-3.0 mg/kg.

Here the sequenced sample was CD4+ or CD8+ T cells sorted from blood, taken in a trial of the OX40 agonist ivuxolimab. This sequence was found in an adult with an advanced solid tumor such as melanoma, head and neck, liver or kidney cancer. V is TRBV5-1 and J is TRBJ1-1, with TRBD1 matching 8 bases. The CDR3 sequence is CASSWGPQGEIEAFF. Here the CDR3 DNA reads TGCGCCAGCAGCTGGGGCCCACAGGGGGAGATTGAAGCTTTCTTT.